These T cell receptor beta chains were read from a single sample in a study of shared T cell receptors in the human thymus. Sequenced by immunoSEQ multiplex PCR; TCRdb stores in-frame clones only, minus some. The data contain around 730,000 clones, approximately 85% of them seen just once; the ten biggest clones take up roughly 0.01%. This same sample was also part of a study on human thymus T cells.

Sequenced material: thymocytes. These receptors originate from a girl under three years old with a congenital heart defect. Both conserved end residues are part of each CDR3.

TRBJ2-7 14 TRBV7-6 CASSRQTNSYEQYF
TRBJ1-2 18 TRBV4-1 CASSQDPEQGTANYGYTF
TRBJ1-5 16 TRBV5-6 CASSSRGGRANQPQHF
TRBJ1-1 16 TRBV27 CASSLSPGAGNTEAFF
TRBJ1-3 17 TRBV7-2 CASSLMGTFSSGNTIYF
TRBJ2-7 15 TRBV25-1 CASRKERDREDEQYF
TRBJ2-7 14 TRBV6-6 CASSWSRDTYEQYF
TRBJ1-1 18 TRBV16 CASSHRRQGSLVNTEAFF
TRBJ2-1 20 TRBV4-3 CASSATLGAGGFGSYNEQFF
TRBJ1-2 14 TRBV6-6 CASNSRDSPYGYTF
TRBJ1-4 15 TRBV28 CASSPGTGPHVQLFF
TRBJ2-7 16 TRBV6-5 CASSYRGGRETYEQYF
TRBJ2-3 16 TRBV28 CASSWRGNLPADTQYF
TRBJ1-2 15 TRBV5-4 CASSFNFDSNYGYTF
TRBJ1-5 11 TRBV20-1 CSAPTGVAQHF
TRBJ2-7 15 TRBV10-3 CAISESPDSAYEQYF
TRBJ2-1 16 TRBV10-1 CASSEGSGGPYNEQFF
TRBJ2-7 16 TRBV5-6 CASSLGADSGSYEQYF
TRBJ1-1 21 TRBV14 CASSQVANRTDRVFRSTEAFF
TRBJ1-6 13 TRBV6-1 CASSRDREEPLHF
TRBJ1-1 15 TRBV7-9 CASSLSGGTGNGAFF
TRBJ2-1 21 TRBV7-8 CASSLAWRGARVSPTTDEQFF
TRBJ2-7 12 TRBV6-5 CATKTGHYEQYF
TRBJ1-1 17 TRBV19 CASSIDRPTGGNTEAFF
TRBJ1-1 16 TRBV6-1 CASSAGQGRWDTEAFF
TRBJ1-3 14 TRBV9 CASSNRGNWNTIYF
TRBJ1-4 17 TRBV12-2 CASRLGQETSTNEKLFF
TRBJ2-7 15 TRBV29-1 CSVEFRTGVAYEQYF
TRBJ1-2 15 TRBV11-2 CASSPGGDSGDGYTF
TRBJ2-7 13 TRBV18 CASSPGTGYEQYF
TRBJ2-5 13 TRBV7-7 CASSLDRQETQYF
TRBJ2-7 15 TRBV28 CASTRDRLRTYEQYF
TRBJ1-5 14 TRBV18 CASSGDRANQPQHF
TRBJ1-1 15 TRBV7-4 CASSLGVRAGAEAFF
TRBJ1-1 14 TRBV6-1 CASIYQGWDTEAFF
TRBJ2-1 18 TRBV30 CAWSIPSGGAVSYNEQFF
TRBJ1-4 12 TRBV9 CASGRLGEKLFF
TRBJ2-1 12 TRBV5-5 CASSWTGNEQFF
TRBJ1-5 16 TRBV27 CASSLSGEGSNQPQHF
TRBJ2-7 16 TRBV30 CAYLASLYGGGYEQYF